This TCR beta chain was identified during a study of cytomegalovirus exposure and HLA in healthy donors (dated by TCRdb to the late 2010s). For the wider study: An earlier analysis of approximately 550 of the donors reported roughly 270 Gb of sequence data and roughly 100 million unique TCR beta sequences from around 200 million T cells. Among about 400 genotyped donors of the cohort, an average of about 240,000 unique TCR beta nucleotide sequences was sequenced per donor, of which 15% to 20% were non-productive. In an earlier analysis of roughly 580 of the donors, high-throughput TCR beta sequencing was used to judge whether each TCR beta V gene segment behaved as functional or pseudogenic. About 5 DR-DQ haplotypes were handled as single units for association and clustering, since linkage in the cohort was strong. The study aimed to test whether signatures of past pathogen exposure could be identified by cataloging public T cell receptors. All discovery cohort repertoires had been generated using a single sequencing platform. A later genetic analysis used genome-wide SNP genotypes for about 65% of the roughly 670 donors, treating that subset as a discovery cohort. To predict cytomegalovirus infection status, the study brought together high-throughput TCR immunosequencing, statistical association of individual TCRs with disease status, and machine learning. Typing coverage differed by locus: A, B, C, DRB1 and DQB1 were typed in about 629-630 donors, DQA1 in about 550, DPA1 in around 610, and DPB1 in roughly 450. In addition to the first cohort of hundreds of subjects, a separate validation cohort of 120 different subjects was used. In a later analysis, previously published TCR beta repertoires from hundreds of donors were re-analyzed and high-resolution HLA genotyping was added so that TCR occurrence patterns could be studied. The study profiled the T cell repertoires of hundreds of subjects by immunosequencing and related them to cytomegalovirus serostatus. Of the 398 genotyped donors, around 81% fell in the genetic ancestry cluster associated with self-reported Caucasian donors. Alongside the repertoire data, information on donor age, sex, ethnicity and CMV serostatus was compiled. About 280 gigabases of sequencing data and approximately 91 million unique TCR sequences made up an early release that covered 500 to 700 HLA-typed donors. HLA typing covered class I and class II loci at four-digit resolution. Rather than drawing on any new phenotypic data, the later analysis identified candidate immune exposures from TCR beta sequences and the way those sequences occurred across donors.

Reading from cysteine to phenylalanine, the CDR3 counts 15 amino acids. The only DNA kept is the CDR3, 45 bases in frame from the first base. At the junction V is shortened by 1 base and J by 5 bases; bases outside the gene matches: 8. CDR1 is given as MNHNS and CDR2 as SASEGT, both from the germline V gene. The library was generated by the immunoSEQ multiplex PCR assay. The multiplex PCR relied on a mix of 60 forward primers for TCR Vbeta segments and 13 reverse primers for TCR Jbeta segments. Amplification of the CDR3 region of rearranged TCR beta genes was performed with a multiplex PCR assay on genomic DNA. On the Illumina HiSeq System, the amplified TCR beta libraries were sequenced as 87-base-pair reads. Regarding the original processing steps: In a later analysis, tens of millions of unique TCR beta chains were counted across the 690 or so repertoires, and roughly 9.9 million of these chains were shared by at least two donors. To remove PCR and sequencing errors, raw reads were error-corrected and collapsed into unique sequences using a nearest-neighbor algorithm that merged closely related sequences. CDR3 sequences were aligned to IMGT reference sequences to assign V, D and J gene segments. Each retained sequence needed at least a six-nucleotide match to both a V gene segment and a J gene segment. A rearrangement was called productive if the CDR3 had no stop codons and remained in frame with V and J, and every other rearrangement was called non-productive. Following IMGT convention, CDR3 was defined as the stretch from the second conserved V-encoded cysteine up to the conserved J-encoded phenylalanine. The earlier analysis of 550 to 650 of the donors excluded any sequence lacking an unambiguous match to a single V gene segment. In an earlier analysis of 587 of the donors, V segments were called functional above 56.7% productive rearrangements and were called segregating when the between-donor standard deviation exceeded 5%. A statistical classification framework was built to diagnose cytomegalovirus status from the catalog of TCR beta chain sequences. V and J gene assignment, in a later analysis, came from comparing TCR nucleotide sequences with IMGT/GENE-DB human TR gene sequences. The TCRdist pipeline was used in a later analysis to assign CDR3 sequences and most-parsimonious VDJ recombination scenarios. In a later analysis, each TCR beta chain was defined by its CDR3 amino acid sequence together with its V-gene family, and reads lacking a unique V-gene family were excluded. A later analysis removed roughly 590 highly shared, low-generation-probability nucleotide sequences to deal with suspected cross-contamination and a sequencing artifact. In a later analysis, a clonal expansion index was calculated for each public chain from normalized within-repertoire ranks of inferred template counts. Generation probabilities in a later analysis came from a VDJ recombination model fitted to out-of-frame rearrangements, and those results were checked against IGoR. Hypergeometric tests were used in a later analysis to score TCR-TCR, TCR-HLA and TCR-CMV co-occurrence, with a repertoire-size bias correction applied to the TCR pairs. False discovery rates were estimated in a later analysis by permuting HLA or CMV assignments 20 times. In a later analysis, co-occurring TCRs were grouped using DBSCAN, and TCRdist sequence similarity was added for clustering within HLA-allele-positive subsets. Repertoires with fewer than 30,000 or more than 120,000 public chains, plus five repertoires with anomalous nucleotide sharing, were excluded from co-occurrence clustering. TCRdb retrieved this table from immuneACCESS and kept in-frame rearrangements only. Not all clones are present; in checked studies, unresolved V genes account for under half, and no reason is known for the remainder. V and J calls and clone size come straight from that table; D and trimming were deduced from the DNA. The sample data list around 160,000 clones, and approximately 80% of these were observed just once. Roughly 2.6% of the sample comes from the top ten.

General study outcomes and caveats: Because HLA typing was missing for some donors at each locus, association tests included only the typed subset. While some public TCRs were present in many individuals, most TCR sequences turned up only very rarely across donors. A later analysis associated roughly 17,000 TCR beta sequences with specific HLA alleles at a false discovery rate of 0.05. A cluster of highly shared sequence variants was judged likely to represent a technical artifact of the sequencing pipeline. Assigning TCR associations to individual alleles was difficult when HLA alleles, especially DR and DQ, strongly co-occurred. In this cohort, only TCR beta chains were sequenced, and detectable features were limited by the absence of alpha or paired-chain data. The study listed approximately 150 TCR beta chains as associated with cytomegalovirus. An earlier analysis of around 600 of the donors showed that most TCR beta V segments appeared in productive rearrangements either about 87% or about 30% of the time, which broadly matched IMGT annotations. Three of the identified cytomegalovirus-associated TCR beta chains were confirmed in vitro to be specific for cytomegalovirus antigens. In a later genetic analysis, fewer N-insertions in productive TCRs were reported among donors in an Asian-associated ancestry cluster than the roughly 700-donor mean. In a later genetic analysis, a missense DCLRE1C variant was associated with V-gene and J-gene trimming of TCR beta chains, and the association was replicated in an independent cohort. In a later analysis, the rate of TCR association differed among HLA loci, with DRB1 alleles having the most associated TCRs and HLA-C alleles having the fewest. Some IMGT-functional V segments, including TRBV6-2 and TRBV6-3, could not be distinguished by the 87-base-pair reads and were therefore excluded. A further reported finding was that TCR beta sequences accurately predicted the HLA-A and HLA-B alleles for most subjects in the first cohort. Several of the top co-occurrence clusters appeared to be linked to parvovirus B19, influenza, CMV and Epstein-Barr virus, according to a later analysis. Presence/absence analyses assumed roughly uniform sequencing depth across donors, an assumption that may not hold. The classifier was reported to diagnose cytomegalovirus status with high specificity and sensitivity in both the original cohort and the validation cohort. A later analysis found that HLA-associated TCR beta chains were more clonally expanded and had lower generation probabilities than equally common non-associated chains. According to the authors, the approach could potentially be generalized to other disease states and immunological phenotypes. Linkage disequilibrium might explain the correlated functional status among segregating V segments, but an unknown experimental factor could not be excluded. CMV serostatus was the only immune exposure information available for the cohort. Most CMV-associated TCR beta chains appeared to be HLA-restricted in a later analysis, and the HLA associations seemed to be driven largely by CMV exposure. Some 16 rarely observed V segments, including chromosome 9 orphons, were excluded from the earlier analysis of some 590 of the donors because counts were too low.

In total, roughly 670 healthy bone marrow donors made up the cohort. Cohort members were all nominally healthy when sampled, although unrecorded immune exposures were likely present. The donor tested CMV seropositive and was one of the 289 seropositive cohort members. Every donor gave a peripheral blood sample, and the peripheral blood mononuclear cells from that sample were used for TCR beta sequencing. Genomic DNA extraction from the blood cell samples was performed with the Qiagen DNeasy Blood Extraction Kit. To note about this clone: It has no known antigen specificity. No base qualities exist here, and no much larger clone lies one base off it.

The sequence is built from TRBV6-1 and TRBJ2-7; 7 middle bases align to TRBD1. The sample comprised PBMCs. The source is a woman between 40 and 55 years old in good health and CMV-seropositive. The CDR3: CASSEGWTGNNEQYF. In nucleotides, the sequence is TGTGCCAGCAGTGAAGGTTGGACAGGCAACAACGAGCAGTACTTC.